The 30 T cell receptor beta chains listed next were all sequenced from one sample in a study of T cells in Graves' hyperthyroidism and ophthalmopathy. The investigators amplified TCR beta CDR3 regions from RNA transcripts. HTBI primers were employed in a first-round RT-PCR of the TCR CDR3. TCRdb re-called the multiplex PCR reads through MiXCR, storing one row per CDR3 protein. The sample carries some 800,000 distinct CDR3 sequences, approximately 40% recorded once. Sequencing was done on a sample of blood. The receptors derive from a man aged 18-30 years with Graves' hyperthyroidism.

The CDR3 nucleotides read TGCGCCAGCAGCTCCGGACAGCCCAGGCCTAACGAAGCTTTCTTT. Amino acids: CASSSGQPRPNEAFF. The chain has TRBV5-1 and TRBJ1-1; possibly TRBD1 for D (6 bases). V shed 3 bases and J shed 8 bases, with 20 bases lying between them. The CDR3 consists of 15 residues. CDR1 and CDR2 from the germline V gene are SGHRS and YFSETQ.

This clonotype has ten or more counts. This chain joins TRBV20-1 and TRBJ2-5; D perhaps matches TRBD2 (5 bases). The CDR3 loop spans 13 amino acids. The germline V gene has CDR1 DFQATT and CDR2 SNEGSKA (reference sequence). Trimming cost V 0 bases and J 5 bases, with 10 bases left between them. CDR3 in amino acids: CSARDLGEETQYF. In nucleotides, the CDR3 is TGCAGTGCTAGAGATCTCGGGGAGGAGACCCAGTACTTC.

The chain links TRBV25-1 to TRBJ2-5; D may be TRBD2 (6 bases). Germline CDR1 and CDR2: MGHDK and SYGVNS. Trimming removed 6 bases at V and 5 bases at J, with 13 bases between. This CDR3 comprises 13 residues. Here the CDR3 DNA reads TGTGCCAGCAGGGGGACTCTGGCGGAGACCCAGTACTTC. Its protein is CASRGTLAETQYF.

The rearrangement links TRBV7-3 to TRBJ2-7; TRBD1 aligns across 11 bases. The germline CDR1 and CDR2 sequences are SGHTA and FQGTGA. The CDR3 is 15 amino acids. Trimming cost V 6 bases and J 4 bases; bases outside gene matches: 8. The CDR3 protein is CASRQSDRGLYEQYF. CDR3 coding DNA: TGTGCCAGCAGGCAGTCGGACAGGGGGCTTTACGAGCAGTACTTC.

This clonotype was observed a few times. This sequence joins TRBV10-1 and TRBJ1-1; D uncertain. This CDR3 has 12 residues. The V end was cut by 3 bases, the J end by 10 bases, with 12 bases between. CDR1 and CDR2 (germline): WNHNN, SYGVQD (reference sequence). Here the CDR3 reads CASSDSDGRAFF. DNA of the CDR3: TGCGCCAGCAGTGACTCCGACGGGAGAGCTTTCTTT.

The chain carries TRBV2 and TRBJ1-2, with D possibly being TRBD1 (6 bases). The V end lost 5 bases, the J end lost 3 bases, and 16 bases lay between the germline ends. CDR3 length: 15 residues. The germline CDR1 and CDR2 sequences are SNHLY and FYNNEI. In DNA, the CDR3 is TGTGCCAGCAGTCCAGCAGGGGTTTCCGACTATGGCTACACCTTC. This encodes CASSPAGVSDYGYTF.

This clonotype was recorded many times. In DNA, the CDR3 is TGTGCCAGCAGCTATAACCAACAGGGTGAGACCCAGTACTTC. It codes for CASSYNQQGETQYF. V is TRBV7-2 and J is TRBJ2-5; possibly TRBD1 for D (6 bases). V was cut by 4 bases and J by 5 bases, with 14 bases left in between. The CDR3 is 14 residues long. Germline V CDR1 and CDR2: SGHTA, FQGNSA.

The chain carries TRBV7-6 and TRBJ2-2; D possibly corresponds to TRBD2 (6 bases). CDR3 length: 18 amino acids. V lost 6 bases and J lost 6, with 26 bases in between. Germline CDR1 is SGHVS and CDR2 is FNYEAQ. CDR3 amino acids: CASSYSAGLDSGAGELFF. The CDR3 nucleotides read TGTGCCAGCAGTTACTCCGCTGGACTCGATTCGGGGGCCGGGGAGCTGTTTTTT.

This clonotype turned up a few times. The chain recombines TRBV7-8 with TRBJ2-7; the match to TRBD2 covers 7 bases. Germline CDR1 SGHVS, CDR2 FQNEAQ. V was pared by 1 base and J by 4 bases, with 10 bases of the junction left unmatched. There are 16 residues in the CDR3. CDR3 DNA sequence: TGTGCCAGCAGCTTAGTGACGGGAGGCCTCAGGTACGAGCAGTACTTC. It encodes CASSLVTGGLRYEQYF. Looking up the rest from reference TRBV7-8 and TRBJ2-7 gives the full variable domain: GAGVSQSPRYKVAKRGQDVALRCDPISGHVSLFWYQQALGQGPEFLTYFQNEAQLDKSGLPSDRFFAERPEGSVSTLKIQRTQQEDSAVYLCASSLVTGGLRYEQYFGPGTRLTVT.

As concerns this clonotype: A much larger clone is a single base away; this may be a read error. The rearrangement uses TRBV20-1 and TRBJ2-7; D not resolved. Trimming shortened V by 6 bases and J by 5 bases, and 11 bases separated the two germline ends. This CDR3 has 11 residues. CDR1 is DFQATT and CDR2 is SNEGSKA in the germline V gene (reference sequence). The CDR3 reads CSAPDGNEQYF. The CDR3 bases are TGCAGTGCACCGGACGGCAACGAGCAGTACTTC.

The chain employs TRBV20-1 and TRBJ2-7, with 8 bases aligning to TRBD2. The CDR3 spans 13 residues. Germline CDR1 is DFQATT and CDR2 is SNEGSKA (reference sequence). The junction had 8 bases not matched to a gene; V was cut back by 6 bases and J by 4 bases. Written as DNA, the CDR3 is TGCAGTGCCAAATCCGGGGGGGGGTACGAGCAGTACTTC. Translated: CSAKSGGGYEQYF.

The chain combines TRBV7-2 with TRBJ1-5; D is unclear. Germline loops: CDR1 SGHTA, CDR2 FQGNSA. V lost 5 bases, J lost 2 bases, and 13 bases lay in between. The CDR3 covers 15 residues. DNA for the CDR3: TGTGCCAGCAGCACCGGACGGTCGGGCAATCAGCCCCAGCATTTT. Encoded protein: CASSTGRSGNQPQHF.

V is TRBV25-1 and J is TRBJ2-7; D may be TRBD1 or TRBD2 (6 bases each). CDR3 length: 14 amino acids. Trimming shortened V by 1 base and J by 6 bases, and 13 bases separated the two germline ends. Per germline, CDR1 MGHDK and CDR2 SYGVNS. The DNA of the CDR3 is TGTGCCAGCAGTGAATCGAGGACAGCGGGCGAGCAGTACTTC. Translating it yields CASSESRTAGEQYF.

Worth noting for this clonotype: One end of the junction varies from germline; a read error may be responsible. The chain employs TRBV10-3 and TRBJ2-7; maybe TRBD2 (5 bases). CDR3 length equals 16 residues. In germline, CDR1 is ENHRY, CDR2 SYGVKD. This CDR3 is CASSYPSPGYRYEQYF. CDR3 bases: TGTGCCAGCAGTTATCCTTCCCCGGGATACCGATACGAGCAGTACTTC.

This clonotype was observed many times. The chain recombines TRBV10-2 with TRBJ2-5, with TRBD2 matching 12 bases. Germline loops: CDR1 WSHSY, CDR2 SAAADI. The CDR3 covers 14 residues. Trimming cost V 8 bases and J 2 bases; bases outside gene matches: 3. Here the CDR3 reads CASGLAGPQETQYF. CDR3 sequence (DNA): TGCGCCAGCGGACTAGCGGGGCCTCAAGAGACCCAGTACTTC.

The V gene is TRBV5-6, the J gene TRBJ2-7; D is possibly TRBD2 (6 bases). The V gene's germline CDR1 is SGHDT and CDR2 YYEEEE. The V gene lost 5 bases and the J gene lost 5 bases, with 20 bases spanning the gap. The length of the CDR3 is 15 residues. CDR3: CASSSGGGIGDEQYF. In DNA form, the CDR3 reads TGTGCCAGCAGTTCAGGCGGCGGGATCGGGGACGAGCAGTACTTC.

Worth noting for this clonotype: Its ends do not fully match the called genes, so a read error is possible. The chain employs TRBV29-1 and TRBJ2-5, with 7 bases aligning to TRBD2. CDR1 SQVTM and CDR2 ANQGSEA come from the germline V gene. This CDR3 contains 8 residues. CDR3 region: CSLTGGVF. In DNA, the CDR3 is TGCAGCCTCACTGGGGGGGTCTTC.

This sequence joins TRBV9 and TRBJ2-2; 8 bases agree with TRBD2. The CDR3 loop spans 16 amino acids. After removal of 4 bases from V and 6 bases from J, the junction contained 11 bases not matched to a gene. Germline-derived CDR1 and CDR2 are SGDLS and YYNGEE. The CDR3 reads CASSQVVTSVSGELFF. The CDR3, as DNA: TGTGCCAGCAGCCAAGTAGTGACTAGCGTGTCCGGGGAGCTGTTTTTT. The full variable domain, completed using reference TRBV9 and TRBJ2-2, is DSGVTQTPKHLITATGQRVTLRCSPRSGDLSVYWYQQSLDQGLQFLIQYYNGEERAKGNILERFSAQQFPDLHSELNLSSLELGDSALYFCASSQVVTSVSGELFFGEGSRLTVL.

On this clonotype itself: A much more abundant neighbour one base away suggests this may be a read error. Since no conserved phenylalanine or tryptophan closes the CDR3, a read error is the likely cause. DNA of the CDR3: TGTGCCAGCACCCTCCAGAGGGCGGGAAGCACTGAAGCTTTCTCT. Protein product: CASTLQRAGSTEAFS. The chain uses TRBV12-3 or TRBV12-4 and TRBJ1-1; no definite D call. With 7 bases removed from V and 4 bases from J, the gap between germline ends came to 19 bases. CDR3 size: 15 residues.

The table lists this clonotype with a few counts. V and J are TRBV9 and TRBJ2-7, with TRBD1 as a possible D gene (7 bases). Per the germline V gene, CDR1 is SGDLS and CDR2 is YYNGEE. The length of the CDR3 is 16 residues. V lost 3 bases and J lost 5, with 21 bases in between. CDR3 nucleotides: TGTGCCAGCAGCGCGACGCTCCGAGCAGGGGGGAACGAGCAGTACTTC. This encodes CASSATLRAGGNEQYF.

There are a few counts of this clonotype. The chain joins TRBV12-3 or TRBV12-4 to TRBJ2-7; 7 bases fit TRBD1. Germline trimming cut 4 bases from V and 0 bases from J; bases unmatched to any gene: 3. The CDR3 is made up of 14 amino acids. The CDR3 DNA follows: TGTGCCAGCAGTTACAGGGGAACCTCCTACGAGCAGTACTTC. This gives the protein CASSYRGTSYEQYF.

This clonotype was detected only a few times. The CDR3 DNA reads TGCAGCGTTGCGCAGGCGGAGACCCAGTACTTC. It translates to CSVAQAETQYF. This sequence joins TRBV29-1 and TRBJ2-5, with D unresolved. Trimming took off 4 bases at V and 5 bases at J, with 8 bases between the two ends. Germline assignment: CDR1 SQVTM and CDR2 ANQGSEA. The CDR3 contains 11 residues.

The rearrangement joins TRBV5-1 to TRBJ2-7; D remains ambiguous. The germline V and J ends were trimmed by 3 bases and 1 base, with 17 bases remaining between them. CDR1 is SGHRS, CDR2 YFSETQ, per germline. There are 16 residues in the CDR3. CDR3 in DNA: TGCGCCAGCAGCTCCAACCCCAGGCGATCTTCCTACGAGCAGTACTTC. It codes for CASSSNPRRSSYEQYF.

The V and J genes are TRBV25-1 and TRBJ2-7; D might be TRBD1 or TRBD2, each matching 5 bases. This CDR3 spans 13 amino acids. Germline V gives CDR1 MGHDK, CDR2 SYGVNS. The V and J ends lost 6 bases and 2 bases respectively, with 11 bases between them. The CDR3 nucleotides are TGTGCCAGCAGGGGGGAATTGGCCTACGAGCAGTACTTC. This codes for CASRGELAYEQYF.

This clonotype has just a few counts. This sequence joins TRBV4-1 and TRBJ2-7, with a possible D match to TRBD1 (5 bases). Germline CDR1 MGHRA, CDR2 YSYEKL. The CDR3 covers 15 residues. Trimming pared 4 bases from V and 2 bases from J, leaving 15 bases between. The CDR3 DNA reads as TGCGCCAGCAGCCCGACAGAACAGTACCCCTACGAGCAGTACTTC. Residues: CASSPTEQYPYEQYF.

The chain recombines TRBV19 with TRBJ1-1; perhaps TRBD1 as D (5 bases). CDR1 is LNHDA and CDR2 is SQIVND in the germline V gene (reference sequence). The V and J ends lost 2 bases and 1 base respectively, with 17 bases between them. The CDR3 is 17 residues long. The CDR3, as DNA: TGTGCCAGTAGTATATCTCTTGGGGCGGGTCGGAACACTGAAGCTTTCTTT. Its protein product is CASSISLGAGRNTEAFF.

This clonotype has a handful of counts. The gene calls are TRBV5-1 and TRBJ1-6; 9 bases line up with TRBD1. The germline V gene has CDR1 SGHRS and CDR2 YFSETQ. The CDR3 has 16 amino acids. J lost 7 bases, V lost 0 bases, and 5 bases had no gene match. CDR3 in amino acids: CASSLATGGWNSPLHF. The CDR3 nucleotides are TGCGCCAGCAGCTTGGCAACAGGGGGCTGGAATTCACCCCTCCACTTT.

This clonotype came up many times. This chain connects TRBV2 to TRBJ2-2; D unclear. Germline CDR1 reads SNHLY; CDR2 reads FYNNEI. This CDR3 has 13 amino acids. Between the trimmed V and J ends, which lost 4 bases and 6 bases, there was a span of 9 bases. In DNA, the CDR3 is TGTGCCAGCAGTGTCGTGACCTCCGGGGAGCTGTTTTTT. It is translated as CASSVVTSGELFF.

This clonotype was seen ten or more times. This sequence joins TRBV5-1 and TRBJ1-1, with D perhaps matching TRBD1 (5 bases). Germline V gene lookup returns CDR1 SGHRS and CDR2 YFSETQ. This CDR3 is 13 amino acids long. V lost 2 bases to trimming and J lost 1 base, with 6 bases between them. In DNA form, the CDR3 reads TGCGCCAGCAGCTTCAGGGCGAACACTGAAGCTTTCTTT. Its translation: CASSFRANTEAFF. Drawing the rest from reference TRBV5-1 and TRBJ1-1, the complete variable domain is KAGVTQTPRYLIKTRGQQVTLSCSPISGHRSVSWYQQTPGQGLQFLFEYFSETQRNKGNFPGRFSGRQFSNSRSEMNVSTLELGDSALYLCASSFRANTEAFFGQGTRLTVV.

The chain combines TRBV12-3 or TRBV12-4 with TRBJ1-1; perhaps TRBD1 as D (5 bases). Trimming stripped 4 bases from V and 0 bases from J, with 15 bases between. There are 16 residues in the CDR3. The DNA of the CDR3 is TGTGCCAGCAGTTGGGGGGGAGGGGCAATGAACACTGAAGCTTTCTTT. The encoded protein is CASSWGGGAMNTEAFF.